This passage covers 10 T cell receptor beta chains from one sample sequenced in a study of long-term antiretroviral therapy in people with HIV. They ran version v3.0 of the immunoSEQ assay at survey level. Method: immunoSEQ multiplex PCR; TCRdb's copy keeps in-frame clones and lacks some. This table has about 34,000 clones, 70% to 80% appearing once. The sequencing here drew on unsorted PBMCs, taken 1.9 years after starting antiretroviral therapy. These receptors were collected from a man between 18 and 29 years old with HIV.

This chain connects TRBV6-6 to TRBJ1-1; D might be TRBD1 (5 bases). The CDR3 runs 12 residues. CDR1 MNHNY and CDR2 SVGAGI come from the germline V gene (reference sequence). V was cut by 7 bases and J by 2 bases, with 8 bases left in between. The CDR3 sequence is CASITGNTEAFF. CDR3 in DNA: TGTGCCAGCATTACAGGAAACACTGAAGCTTTCTTT.

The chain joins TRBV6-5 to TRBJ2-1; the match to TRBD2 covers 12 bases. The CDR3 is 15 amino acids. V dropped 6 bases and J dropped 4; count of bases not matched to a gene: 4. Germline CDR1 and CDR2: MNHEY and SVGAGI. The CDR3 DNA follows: TGTGCCAGCAGGCGGACTAGCGGGACGTACAATGAGCAGTTCTTC. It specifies CASRRTSGTYNEQFF.

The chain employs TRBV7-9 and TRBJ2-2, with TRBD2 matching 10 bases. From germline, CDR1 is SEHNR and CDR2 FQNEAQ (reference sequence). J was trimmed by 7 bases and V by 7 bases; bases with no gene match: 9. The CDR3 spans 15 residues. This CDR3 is CASNPSGGAFGELFF. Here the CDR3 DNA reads TGTGCCAGCAATCCGAGCGGGGGGGCGTTCGGGGAGCTGTTTTTT.

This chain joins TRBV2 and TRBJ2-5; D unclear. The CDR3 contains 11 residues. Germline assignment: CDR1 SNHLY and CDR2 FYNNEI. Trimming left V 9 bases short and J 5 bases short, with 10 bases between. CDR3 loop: CASGIRETQYF. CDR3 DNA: TGTGCCAGTGGGATTAGGGAGACCCAGTACTTC. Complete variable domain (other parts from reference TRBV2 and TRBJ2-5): EPEVTQTPSHQVTQMGQEVILRCVPISNHLYFYWYRQILGQKVEFLVSFYNNEISEKSEIFDDQFSVERPDGSNFTLKIRSTKLEDSAMYFCASGIRETQYFGPGTRLLVL.

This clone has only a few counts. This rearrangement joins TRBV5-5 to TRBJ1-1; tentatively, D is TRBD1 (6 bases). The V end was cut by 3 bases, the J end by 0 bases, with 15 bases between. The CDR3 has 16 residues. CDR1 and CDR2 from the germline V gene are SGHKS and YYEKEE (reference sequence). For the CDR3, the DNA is TGTGCCAGCAGCTCCTTCGGTGGGGGCTTGAACACTGAAGCTTTCTTT. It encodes CASSSFGGGLNTEAFF.

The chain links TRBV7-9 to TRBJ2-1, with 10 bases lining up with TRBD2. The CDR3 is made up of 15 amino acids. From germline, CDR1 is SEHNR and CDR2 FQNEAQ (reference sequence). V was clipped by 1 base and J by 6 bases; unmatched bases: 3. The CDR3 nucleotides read TGTGCCAGCAGCTTAGGAGCGGGGGGGCGCAATGAGCAGTTCTTC. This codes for CASSLGAGGRNEQFF. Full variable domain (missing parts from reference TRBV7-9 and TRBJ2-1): DTGVSQNPRHKITKRGQNVTFRCDPISEHNRLYWYRQTLGQGPEFLTYFQNEAQLEKSRLLSDRFSAERPKGSFSTLEIQRTEQGDSAMYLCASSLGAGGRNEQFFGPGTRLTVL.

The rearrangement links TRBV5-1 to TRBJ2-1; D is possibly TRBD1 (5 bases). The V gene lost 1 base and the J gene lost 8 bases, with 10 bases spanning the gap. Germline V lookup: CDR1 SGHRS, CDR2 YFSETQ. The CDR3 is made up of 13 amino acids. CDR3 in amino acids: CASSLMGPHEQFF. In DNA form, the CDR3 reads TGCGCCAGCAGCTTGATGGGGCCCCATGAGCAGTTCTTC.

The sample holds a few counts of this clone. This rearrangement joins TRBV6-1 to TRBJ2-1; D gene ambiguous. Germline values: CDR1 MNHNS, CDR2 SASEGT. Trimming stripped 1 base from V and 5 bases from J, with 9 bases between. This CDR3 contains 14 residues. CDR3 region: CASSEVLSDNEQFF. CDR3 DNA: TGTGCCAGCAGTGAAGTTTTAAGTGACAATGAGCAGTTCTTC.

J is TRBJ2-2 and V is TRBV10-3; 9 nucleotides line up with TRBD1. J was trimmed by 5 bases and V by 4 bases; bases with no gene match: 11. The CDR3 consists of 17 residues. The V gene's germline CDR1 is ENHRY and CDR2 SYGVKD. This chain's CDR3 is CAISGGPRDRVTGELFF. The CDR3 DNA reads TGTGCCATCAGTGGGGGCCCCCGGGACAGGGTAACCGGGGAGCTGTTTTTT.

The CDR3 spells CASGRAGQGVTDTQYF. CDR3 in DNA: TGTGCTAGTGGCCGAGCCGGACAGGGGGTGACAGATACGCAGTATTTT. This chain joins TRBV12-5 and TRBJ2-3; 10 bases agree with TRBD1. J gave up 3 bases and V 6 bases, and 9 bases lay outside the gene matches. The CDR3 totals 16 residues. Germline CDR1 reads LGHNT; CDR2 reads FRNRAP.